This is a list of T cell receptor beta chains from one sample in a study of PD-1 blockade in mismatch repair-deficient tumors. Libraries were prepared by immunoSEQ multiplex PCR; TCRdb keeps only in-frame clonotypes and omits some of them. The data show tens of thousands of clones, approximately 78% seen once. Specimen: peripheral blood, collected 4 weeks after starting pembrolizumab. Every receptor here comes from an adult with mismatch repair-deficient cancer. Both conserved end residues are part of each CDR3. A D gene is named only where the DNA matches it firmly. Clone size is stated in some rows and not others, as once, few, many or a class when expanded.

>TRBJ2-1|once|TRBV9|TRBD2|17
TGTGCCAGCAGCGTCGACATAGGACTAGGCCCCGCCAATGAGCAGTTCTTC
CASSVDIGLGPANEQFF
>TRBJ1-1|NA|TRBV7-3|NA|13
TGTGCCAGCAGCTACAGAAAGAACACTGAAGCTTTCTTT
CASSYRKNTEAFF
>TRBJ1-1|NA|TRBV7-8|NA|14
TGTGCCAGCAGCTCCTCGGACAGTTATACTGAAGCTTTCTTT
CASSSSDSYTEAFF
>TRBJ1-1|NA|TRBV7-9|NA|15
TGTGCCAGCAGCTCTAGGTGGGGAGTGAACACTGAAGCTTTCTTT
CASSSRWGVNTEAFF
>TRBJ2-3|NA|TRBV6-6|TRBD1|15
TGTGCCAGCAGTCACAGGGGGCGCTTCACAGATACGCAGTATTTT
CASSHRGRFTDTQYF
>TRBJ2-1|NA|TRBV6-6|TRBD1|15
TGTGCCAGCAGAAAAACAGGGGGGAAATACAATGAGCAGTTCTTC
CASRKTGGKYNEQFF
>TRBJ1-1|NA|TRBV7-6|NA|16
TGTGCCAGCAGCCGCTCCCCGGGTTACATGAACACTGAAGCTTTCTTT
CASSRSPGYMNTEAFF
>TRBJ1-2|NA|TRBV19|TRBD1|14
TGTGCCACTACAGGGGGCGCGCGATACTATGGCTACACCTTC
CATTGGARYYGYTF
>TRBJ1-1|NA|TRBV27|TRBD1|17
TGTGCCAGCAGTTTATACCGGACAGGGGGCTTGAACACTGAAGCTTTCTTT
CASSLYRTGGLNTEAFF
>TRBJ2-4|NA|TRBV7-9|NA|15
TGTGCCAGCAGCTTAGGAGGTACAGAAACAAACATTCAGTACTTC
CASSLGGTETNIQYF
>TRBJ2-7|NA|TRBV7-8|NA|15
TGTGCCAGCAGCTTAGACCATAACAGGGCATCCGAGCAGTACTTC
CASSLDHNRASEQYF
>TRBJ2-5|few|TRBV11-1|NA|14
TGTGCCAGCAGCTTGGGTCCAAGGGGAGAGACCCAGTACTTC
CASSLGPRGETQYF
>TRBJ2-6|NA|TRBV18|TRBD1|18
TGTGCCAGCTCACGGCCGGGACAGGACCCGTCTGGGGCCAACGTCCTGACTTTC
CASSRPGQDPSGANVLTF
>TRBJ2-7|NA|TRBV14|NA|12
TGTGCCAGCAGCCCCCCCTTCCCCGAGCAGTACTTC
CASSPPFPEQYF
>TRBJ2-7|NA|TRBV18|TRBD1|15
TGTGCCAGCTCACAGAACCGGGACAGCTCCTACGAGCAGTACTTC
CASSQNRDSSYEQYF
>TRBJ2-4|NA|TRBV4-1|TRBD2|15
TGCGCCAGCAGCGTAGCGGGAGGGATGAGGAACATTCAGTACTTC
CASSVAGGMRNIQYF
>TRBJ2-2|once|TRBV19|TRBD2|19
TGTGCCAGTAGTGGACTAGCGGGAGGAGGATGGTCGAACACCGGGGAGCTGTTTTTT
CASSGLAGGGWSNTGELFF
>TRBJ1-5|NA|TRBV18|NA|15
TGTGCCAGCTCACCTTCGGACGTTACTAATCAGCCCCAGCATTTT
CASSPSDVTNQPQHF
>TRBJ1-1|NA|TRBV11-2|NA|13
TGTGCCAGCAGCTTAACGGACTCCTTGGAGGCTTTCTTT
CASSLTDSLEAFF
>TRBJ2-3|once|TRBV7-9|TRBD2|14
TGTGCCAGCAGCTTAGCGGGAGCGGGAGGGTCGCAGTATTTT
CASSLAGAGGSQYF
>TRBJ1-2|NA|TRBV19|NA|13
TGTGCCAGTAGGTTAGGGGTTGACTATGGCTACACCTTC
CASRLGVDYGYTF
>TRBJ2-3|NA|TRBV19|NA|14
TGTGCCAGTAGTAAGTTGGGAAGCACAGATACGCAGTATTTT
CASSKLGSTDTQYF
>TRBJ1-2|NA|TRBV6-8|TRBD1|15
TGTGCCAGCAGTTACGGGACAGAACCCAACTATGGCTACACCTTC
CASSYGTEPNYGYTF
>TRBJ2-7|NA|TRBV6-5|TRBD2|13
TGTGCCAGTTCGCGGGGGTCATACTACGAGCAGTACTTC
CASSRGSYYEQYF
>TRBJ1-5|NA|TRBV7-2|NA|18
TGTGCCAGCAGCTTAGCTTGGTCGGGTGGAGGGGGCAATCAGCCCCAGCATTTT
CASSLAWSGGGGNQPQHF
>TRBJ2-1|NA|TRBV7-8|NA|15
TGTGCCAGCAGCTTCTCTACCACCGGGAACAATGAGCAGTTCTTC
CASSFSTTGNNEQFF
>TRBJ2-1|NA|TRBV7-3|TRBD2|15
TGTGCCAGCAGCTTGACTAGCAGCTCCTACAATGAGCAGTTCTTC
CASSLTSSSYNEQFF
>TRBJ2-2|NA|TRBV6-6|TRBD2|15
TGTGCCAGCAGAGCCGGGACTATAAACACCGGGGAGCTGTTTTTT
CASRAGTINTGELFF
>TRBJ1-1|NA|TRBV27|NA|14
TGTGCCAGCAGTCTAAAGTTACAGGCCACTGAAGCTTTCTTT
CASSLKLQATEAFF
>TRBJ2-2|once|TRBV11-2|NA|16
TGTGCCAGCAGCCCCATTAGCGGAGCGAACACCGGGGAGCTGTTTTTT
CASSPISGANTGELFF
>TRBJ2-3|NA|TRBV27|NA|16
TGTGCCAGCAGTCCCTCAAGGCGGAGGGGCACAGATACGCAGTATTTT
CASSPSRRRGTDTQYF
>TRBJ2-1|medium-sized|TRBV5-1|NA|17
TGCGCCAGTGGGGGGTCACAGAGGGCGGGAATCTACAATGAGCAGTTCTTC
CASGGSQRAGIYNEQFF
>TRBJ2-1|NA|TRBV18|NA|16
TGTGCCAGCTCACCACTGCGACTCCCTCCCTACAATGAGCAGTTCTTC
CASSPLRLPPYNEQFF
>TRBJ1-2|medium-sized|TRBV5-1|NA|14
TGCGCCAGCAGTTCAACGGCGGCTAACTATGGCTACACCTTC
CASSSTAANYGYTF
>TRBJ2-1|NA|TRBV5-1|TRBD1|15
TGCGCCAGCAGTGAGACAGGGGGCGCAGGGAATGAGCAGTTCTTC
CASSETGGAGNEQFF
>TRBJ2-3|NA|TRBV4-1|NA|15
TGCGCCAGCAGCCACCCGGACCGGGGACTGGATACGCAGTATTTT
CASSHPDRGLDTQYF
>TRBJ2-7|once|TRBV4-1|TRBD1|15
TGCGCCAGCAGCCCGTCGGGACAGGGGGTGGACGAGCAGTACTTC
CASSPSGQGVDEQYF
>TRBJ2-5|NA|TRBV5-6|TRBD1|14
TGTGCCAGCAGCCGCGGCAGGGGGCTAGAGACCCAGTACTTC
CASSRGRGLETQYF
>TRBJ2-5|NA|TRBV7-6|NA|13
TGTGCCAGCAGCCCCTCCCCCTCAGAGACCCAGTACTTC
CASSPSPSETQYF
>TRBJ2-1|NA|TRBV27|TRBD2|15
TGTGCCAGCAGGGGACTAGCGGGACTAAACAATGAGCAGTTCTTC
CASRGLAGLNNEQFF
>TRBJ1-4|NA|TRBV2|NA|14
TGTGCCAGTCAAGGAGGGCTCGCGAATGAAAAACTGTTTTTT
CASQGGLANEKLFF